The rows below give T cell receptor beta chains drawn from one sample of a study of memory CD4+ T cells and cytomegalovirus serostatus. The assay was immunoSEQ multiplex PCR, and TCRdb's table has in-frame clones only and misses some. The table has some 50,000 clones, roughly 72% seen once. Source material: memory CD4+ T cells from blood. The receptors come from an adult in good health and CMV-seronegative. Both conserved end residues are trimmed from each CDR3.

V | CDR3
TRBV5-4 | ASSLDGGGNQPQH
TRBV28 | ASKGTGGYEQY
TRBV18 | ASSPQGSGANVLT
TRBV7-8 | ASSVVSIIGGQSPLH
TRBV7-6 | ASSLPGVGQPQH
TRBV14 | ASSRQNTGELF
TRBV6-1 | ASSETGGWHTEAF
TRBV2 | ASRKYNTEAF
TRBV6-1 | ASSEQDLRGTQY
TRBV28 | ASYRQGDKNIQY
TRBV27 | ASSLEGGALSGYT
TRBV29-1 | SGTQGAGEQY
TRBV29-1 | SAEATGGLLDTQY
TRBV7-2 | ASSRYEAGELF
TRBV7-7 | AIVLGQGIR
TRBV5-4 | ASSRPLTGARDYGYT
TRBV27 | ASSPTQGYNEQF
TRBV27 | ASSLRLAGGFTDTQY
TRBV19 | ASSSIQGWTEAF
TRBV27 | ASSLGRDRNTEAF
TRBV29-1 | SARGLSDTQY
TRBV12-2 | ASRWPVGQTSPLGEQY
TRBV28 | ASSMTRNYGYT
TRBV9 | ASSEGDLYEEQY
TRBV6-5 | ASSQGQGQPQH
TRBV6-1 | ASSEARGHVETQY
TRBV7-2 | ASSLEGQRAQY
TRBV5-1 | ASSLDLGGTSGNTIY
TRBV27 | ASSFSYPGQGANEQY
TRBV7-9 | ASSLAGGNTEAF
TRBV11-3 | ASSLGAQETQY
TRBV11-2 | ASSSLRWYGYT
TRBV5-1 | ASSADGQNTEAF
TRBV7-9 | ASSFGTGTSGNTIY
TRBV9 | ASSRGSLGNTEAF
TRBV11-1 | ASSLGDRRNTEAF
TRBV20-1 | SARGPGELF
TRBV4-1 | ASSQDQGSPSGANVLT
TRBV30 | AWGPGGVGYT
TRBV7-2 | ASSLPLDRQNTEAF
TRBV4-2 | ASSQDFGGPPYNEQF
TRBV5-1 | ASSPGAYRGGEKLF
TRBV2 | ASSGTSGGKETQY
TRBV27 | ASSLGMLNTGELF
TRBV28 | ASSPLPATNQPQH
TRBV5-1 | ASSLGASGGSSQETQY
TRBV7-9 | ASSPGTENSPLH
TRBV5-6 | ASSLGLGYEQY
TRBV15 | ATSRDVGVGLGGNQPQH
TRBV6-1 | ASSEVELYNEKLF
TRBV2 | ASSDVGQGKTGYT
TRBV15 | ATSRRGGSGYT
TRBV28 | ASSVPAKETQY
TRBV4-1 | ASSQEGGGLYNEQF
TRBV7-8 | ASSPFGKNAPGNTIY
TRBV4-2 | ASNRDRESRGYGYT
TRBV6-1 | ASSRDRGDEQY
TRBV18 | ASSPWDNQPQH